This passage covers 14 T cell receptor beta chains from one sample sequenced in a study of STAT5B mutations in CD4+ large granular lymphocyte leukemia. Sequenced by immunoSEQ multiplex PCR; TCRdb stores in-frame clones only, minus some. The sample holds about 32,000 clones, 71% seen once. The sequencing sample was made of CD4+ T cells from blood buffy coats. Receptor source: a human donor in good health.

V usage is TRBV6-4 and J usage is TRBJ1-5; the match to TRBD1 covers 9 bases. CDR3 length: 15 amino acids. V lost 8 bases to trimming and J lost 2 bases; unmatched junction nucleotides: 7. The germline V gene encodes CDR1 MRHNA and CDR2 SNTAGT. The CDR3 loop is CASSGQGSGNQPQHF. In DNA, the CDR3 is TGTGCCAGCTCGGGACAGGGCTCTGGCAATCAGCCCCAGCATTTT.

The rearrangement joins TRBV5-4 to TRBJ2-3, with a tentative D call TRBD2 (7 bases). CDR3 size: 14 residues. Germline-derived CDR1 and CDR2 are SGHNT and YYREEE (reference sequence). The V and J ends lost 7 bases and 4 bases respectively, with 16 bases between them. The CDR3 protein is CASQGGGPADTQYF. In nucleotides, the CDR3 is TGTGCCAGCCAGGGAGGGGGGCCAGCAGATACGCAGTATTTT.

Only a few counts were recorded for this clone. The chain combines TRBV7-6 with TRBJ2-1, with TRBD1 matching over 8 bases. The V gene end was trimmed by 5 bases and the J gene end by 12 bases; junction bases not matched to a gene: 9. Germline loops: CDR1 SGHVS, CDR2 FNYEAQ. CDR3 length: 13 residues. The CDR3 protein is CASSGGQGTGQFF. In DNA form, the CDR3 reads TGTGCCAGCAGCGGCGGACAGGGCACTGGGCAGTTCTTC.

The rearrangement joins TRBV7-2 to TRBJ1-3; D unclear. CDR3 size: 12 residues. The V and J ends lost 5 bases and 8 bases respectively, with 10 bases between them. CDR1 SGHTA and CDR2 FQGNSA come from the germline V gene. CDR3 in amino acids: CASSLTWDTIYF. The CDR3 coding sequence is TGTGCCAGCAGCCTCACGTGGGACACCATATATTTT. Combining the CDR3 with reference TRBV7-2 and TRBJ1-3 gives the whole variable domain GAGVSQSPSNKVTEKGKDVELRCDPISGHTALYWYRQSLGQGLEFLIYFQGNSAPDKSGLPSDRFSAERTGGSVSTLTIQRTQQEDSAVYLCASSLTWDTIYFGEGSWLTVV.

The rearrangement joins TRBV28 to TRBJ1-2; 7 bases are a match to TRBD1. V lost 6 bases to trimming and J lost 4 bases; unmatched junction nucleotides: 8. The CDR3 totals 14 residues. Germline-derived CDR1 and CDR2 are MDHEN and SYDVKM. CDR3 nucleotide sequence: TGTGCCAGCAGATCGACAGGGAGGAGCTATGGCTACACCTTC. Translation gives CASRSTGRSYGYTF.

The chain employs TRBV7-2 and TRBJ1-1; possibly TRBD1 for D (5 bases). Looked up from germline, CDR1 is SGHTA and CDR2 is FQGNSA. Deletions cut 5 bases from V and 6 bases from J, with 22 bases between. The CDR3 has 16 residues. DNA for the CDR3: TGTGCCAGCAGCCTCGAGGGGCCACAGACCCCTTCTGAAGCTTTCTTT. This gives the protein CASSLEGPQTPSEAFF.

This clone appeared a few times. V is TRBV4-1 and J is TRBJ1-4, with D unclear. The CDR3 is 15 residues long. Trimming shortened V by 4 bases and J by 0 bases, and 9 bases separated the two germline ends. CDR1 and CDR2 (germline): MGHRA, YSYEKL. The CDR3: CASSLNGATNEKLFF. The CDR3 nucleotides are TGCGCCAGCAGCCTCAACGGGGCAACTAATGAAAAACTGTTTTTT.

This clone was picked up a small number of times. The rearrangement links TRBV2 to TRBJ1-2, with D tentatively TRBD1 (5 bases). Trimming pared 5 bases from V and 6 bases from J, leaving 13 bases between. Germline V gene data show CDR1 as SNHLY and CDR2 as FYNNEI. The CDR3 length is 13 residues. The DNA for the CDR3 is TGTGCCAGCAGTAGAGATATCAGGGATGGCTACACCTTC. It specifies CASSRDIRDGYTF.

The chain is built from TRBV6-5 and TRBJ1-1; no clear D. The CDR3 runs 15 residues. Between the trimmed V and J ends, which lost 5 bases and 0 bases, there was a span of 13 bases. Germline CDR1 and CDR2: MNHEY and SVGAGI. The CDR3 here is CASSRGGDMNTEAFF. The CDR3 DNA sequence: TGTGCCAGCAGTCGAGGAGGAGATATGAACACTGAAGCTTTCTTT.

The chain has TRBV6-5 and TRBJ2-7, with D perhaps TRBD1 or TRBD2 (5 bases each). Between the trimmed V and J ends, which lost 6 bases and 4 bases, there was a span of 16 bases. The germline CDR1 and CDR2 sequences are MNHEY and SVGAGI. CDR3 size: 14 residues. The CDR3 spells CASSPAGARYEQYF. CDR3 bases: TGTGCCAGCAGCCCAGCCGGGGCTAGATACGAGCAGTACTTC.

The genes are TRBV5-4 and TRBJ2-7; possibly TRBD2 for D (5 bases). Germline loops: CDR1 SGHNT, CDR2 YYREEE (reference sequence). The CDR3 contains 13 residues. Trimming took off 0 bases at V and 7 bases at J, with 11 bases between the two ends. The CDR3 DNA follows: TGTGCCAGCAGCTTGGTTTCCGGAGGTGAGCAGTACTTC. It translates to CASSLVSGGEQYF.

On this clone itself: Other DNA sequences in this specimen translate into the identical CDR3. V gene TRBV28 combines with J gene TRBJ2-3, with unresolved D. The V and J ends lost 5 bases and 7 bases respectively, with 7 bases between them. This CDR3 region has 11 residues. Germline V gene sequence: CDR1 MDHEN, CDR2 SYDVKM. CDR3 sequence reads: CASSLTHTQYF. The CDR3 region has the DNA TGTGCCAGCAGTCTCACTCATACGCAGTATTTT.

This clone was seen a single time. V usage is TRBV19 and J usage is TRBJ1-1; the D gene is possibly TRBD1 (5 bases). The length of the CDR3 is 16 residues. Between the trimmed V and J ends, which lost 4 bases and 1 base, there was a span of 16 bases. The V gene's germline CDR1 is LNHDA and CDR2 SQIVND (reference sequence). The CDR3 coding sequence is TGTGCCAGTAGTACCTCCGGACAAACAAGGAACACTGAAGCTTTCTTT. Encoded protein: CASSTSGQTRNTEAFF.

The chain carries TRBV29-1 and TRBJ1-4; possibly TRBD1 for D (5 bases). Germline assignment: CDR1 SQVTM and CDR2 ANQGSEA. The V and J ends lost 3 bases and 15 bases respectively, with 17 bases between them. The CDR3 length is 12 residues. CDR3 DNA sequence: TGCAGCGTTGAGATCGGGGGACCTCCATTGTTTTTT. It codes for CSVEIGGPPLFF.